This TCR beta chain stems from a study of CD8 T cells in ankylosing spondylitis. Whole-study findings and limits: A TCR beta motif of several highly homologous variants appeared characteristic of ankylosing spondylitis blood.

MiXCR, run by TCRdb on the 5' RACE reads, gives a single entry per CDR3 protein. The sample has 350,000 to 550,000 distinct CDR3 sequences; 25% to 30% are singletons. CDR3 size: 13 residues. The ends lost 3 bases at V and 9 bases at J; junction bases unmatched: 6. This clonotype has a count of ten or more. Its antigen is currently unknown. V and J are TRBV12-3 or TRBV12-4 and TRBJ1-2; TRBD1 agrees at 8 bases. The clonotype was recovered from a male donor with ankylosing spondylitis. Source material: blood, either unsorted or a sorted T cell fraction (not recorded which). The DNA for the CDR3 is TGTGCCAGCAGTTTTGGGACAGGACGTAGCTACACCTTC. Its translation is CASSFGTGRSYTF.